This T cell receptor beta chain emerged from a study of neurological immune-mediated disorders. The length of the CDR3 is 15 residues. Between the trimmed V and J ends, which lost 9 bases and 0 bases, there was a span of 15 bases. Per the germline V gene, CDR1 is SNHLY and CDR2 is FYNNEI. By 5'RACE with 10-nucleotide random UMIs, the cDNA was made. A single record per CDR3 protein comes from TCRdb applying MiXCR to the 5' RACE reads. The sample lists about 76,000 distinct CDR3 sequences; roughly 18% were seen once. Study-wide results and caveats: The study found the most TCR clonal expansion in HTLV-1-associated myelopathy and the least in multiple sclerosis, below healthy controls.

Volunteers attending a blood bank in Maryland, USA, served as healthy controls. Concerning this clonotype: Its antigen is undetermined.

The specimen sequenced was PBMCs. This chain joins TRBV2 and TRBJ2-1; TRBD2 is a possible D gene (5 bases). The origin of this receptor is a woman in her 40s in good health. CDR3 nucleotide sequence: TGTGCCAGTCATGGCGGGCCTAGCTCCTACAATGAGCAGTTCTTC. This encodes CASHGGPSSYNEQFF.